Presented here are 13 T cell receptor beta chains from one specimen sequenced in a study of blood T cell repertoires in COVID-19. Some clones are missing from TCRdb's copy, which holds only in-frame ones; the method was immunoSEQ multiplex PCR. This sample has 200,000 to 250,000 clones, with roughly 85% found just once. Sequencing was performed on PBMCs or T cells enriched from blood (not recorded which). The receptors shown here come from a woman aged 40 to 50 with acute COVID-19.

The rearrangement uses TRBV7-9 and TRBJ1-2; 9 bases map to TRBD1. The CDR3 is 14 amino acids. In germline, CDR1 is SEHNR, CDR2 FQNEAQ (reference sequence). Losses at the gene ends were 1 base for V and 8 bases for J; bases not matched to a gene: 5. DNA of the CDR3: TGTGCCAGCAGCTTAGTTTGGACAGGGGACGGCTACACCTTC. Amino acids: CASSLVWTGDGYTF.

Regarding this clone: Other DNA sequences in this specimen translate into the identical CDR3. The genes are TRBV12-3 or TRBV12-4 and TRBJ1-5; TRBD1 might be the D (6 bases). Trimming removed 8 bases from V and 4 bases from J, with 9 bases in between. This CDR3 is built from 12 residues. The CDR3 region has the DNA TGTGCCAGCCGGCAGGGGAATCAGCCCCAGCATTTT. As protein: CASRQGNQPQHF.

CDR3 region: CASSRQGSNQPQHF. The DNA for the CDR3 is TGTGCCAGCTCACGTCAGGGGAGCAATCAGCCCCAGCATTTT. This chain connects TRBV18 to TRBJ1-5, with D perhaps TRBD1 (6 bases). Germline-derived CDR1 and CDR2 are KGHSH and LQKENI. V was trimmed by 4 bases and J by 1 base, leaving 8 bases between them. The CDR3 runs to 14 residues.

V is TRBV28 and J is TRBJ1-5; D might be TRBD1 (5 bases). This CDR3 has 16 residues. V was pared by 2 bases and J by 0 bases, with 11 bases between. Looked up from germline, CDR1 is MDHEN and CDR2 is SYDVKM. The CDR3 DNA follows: TGTGCCAGCAGTTTAGGAACAGGACATAGCAATCAGCCCCAGCATTTT. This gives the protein CASSLGTGHSNQPQHF.

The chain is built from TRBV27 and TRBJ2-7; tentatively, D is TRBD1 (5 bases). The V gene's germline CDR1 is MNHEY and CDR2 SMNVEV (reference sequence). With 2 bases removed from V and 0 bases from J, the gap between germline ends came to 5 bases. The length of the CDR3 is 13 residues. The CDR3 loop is CASSLQGSYEQYF. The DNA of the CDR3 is TGTGCCAGCAGTTTACAGGGCTCCTACGAGCAGTACTTC.

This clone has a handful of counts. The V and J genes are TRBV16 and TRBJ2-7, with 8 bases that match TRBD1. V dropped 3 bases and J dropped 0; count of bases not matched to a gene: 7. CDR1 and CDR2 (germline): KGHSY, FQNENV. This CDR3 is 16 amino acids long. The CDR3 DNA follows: TGTGCCAGCAGCCACTCGGACAGGGCGAGCTCCTACGAGCAGTACTTC. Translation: CASSHSDRASSYEQYF.

CDR3: CASSQDPAVNEQFF. In DNA, the CDR3 is TGTGCCAGCAGCCAAGATCCCGCGGTCAATGAGCAGTTCTTC. The rearrangement uses TRBV3-1 (or the pseudogene TRBV3-2) and TRBJ2-1; D uncertain. The CDR3 totals 14 residues. Germline CDR1 is LGHDT and CDR2 is YNNKEL (reference sequence). V was cut by 0 bases and J by 6 bases, with 9 bases left in between.

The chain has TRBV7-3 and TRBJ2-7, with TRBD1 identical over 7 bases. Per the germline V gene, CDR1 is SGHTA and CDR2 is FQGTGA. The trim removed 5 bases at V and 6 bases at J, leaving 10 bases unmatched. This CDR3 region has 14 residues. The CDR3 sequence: CASSTGVGGSEQYF. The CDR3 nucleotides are TGTGCCAGCAGCACCGGCGTAGGGGGCTCCGAGCAGTACTTC. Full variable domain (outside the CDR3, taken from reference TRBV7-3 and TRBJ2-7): GAGVSQTPSNKVTEKGKYVELRCDPISGHTALYWYRQSLGQGPEFLIYFQGTGAADDSGLPNDRFFAVRPEGSVSTLKIQRTERGDSAVYLCASSTGVGGSEQYFGPGTRLTVT.

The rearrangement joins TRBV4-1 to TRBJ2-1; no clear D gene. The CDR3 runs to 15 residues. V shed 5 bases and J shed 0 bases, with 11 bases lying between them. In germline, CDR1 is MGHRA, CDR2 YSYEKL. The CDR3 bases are TGCGCCAGCAGCTGGAGCGTTAGCTCCTACAATGAGCAGTTCTTC. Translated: CASSWSVSSYNEQFF.

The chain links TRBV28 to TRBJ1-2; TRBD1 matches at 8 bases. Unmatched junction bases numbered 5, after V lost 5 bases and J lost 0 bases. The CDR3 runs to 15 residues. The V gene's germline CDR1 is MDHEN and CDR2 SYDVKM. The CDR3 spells CASSETGQANYGYTF. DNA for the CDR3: TGTGCCAGCAGTGAAACGGGACAGGCTAACTATGGCTACACCTTC.

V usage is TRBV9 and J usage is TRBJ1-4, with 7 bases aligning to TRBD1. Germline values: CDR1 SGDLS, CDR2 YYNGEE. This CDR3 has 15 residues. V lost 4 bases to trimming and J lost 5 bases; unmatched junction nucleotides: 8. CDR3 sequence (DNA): TGTGCCAGCAGCCCAAGACAGGGCCGGAATGAAAAACTGTTTTTT. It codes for CASSPRQGRNEKLFF. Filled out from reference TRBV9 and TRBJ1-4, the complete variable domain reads DSGVTQTPKHLITATGQRVTLRCSPRSGDLSVYWYQQSLDQGLQFLIQYYNGEERAKGNILERFSAQQFPDLHSELNLSSLELGDSALYFCASSPRQGRNEKLFFGSGTQLSVL.

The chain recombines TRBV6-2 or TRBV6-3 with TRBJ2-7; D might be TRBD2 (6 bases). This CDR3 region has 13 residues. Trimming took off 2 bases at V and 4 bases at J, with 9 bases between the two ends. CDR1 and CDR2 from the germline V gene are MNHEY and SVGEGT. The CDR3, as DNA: TGTGCCAGCAGTTACGCCCTAGCGTACGAGCAGTACTTC. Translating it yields CASSYALAYEQYF.

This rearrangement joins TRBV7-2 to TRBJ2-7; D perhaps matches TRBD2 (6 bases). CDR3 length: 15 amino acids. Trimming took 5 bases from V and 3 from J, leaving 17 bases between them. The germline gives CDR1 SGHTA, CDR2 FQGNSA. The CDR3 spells CASSPRGGRFYEQYF. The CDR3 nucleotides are TGTGCCAGCAGCCCGCGGGGAGGCAGGTTCTACGAGCAGTACTTC.